This T cell receptor (beta chain) was found in a study of blood T cell repertoires in COVID-19. At the level of the study: Collection of acute and convalescent COVID-19 samples took place in the United States, Italy and Spain. PBMCs, B-cell-depleted T cells, or T cells provided the cDNA or gDNA that made up the material.

In the authors' methods: The assay estimated nucleated cells by amplifying reference gene primers. Sequencing was performed with immunoSEQ multiplex PCR; in TCRdb, only in-frame clones are kept and a portion is missing. D and trimming were read from the DNA, whereas the V and J calls and clone size are those reported in that table. The repertoire has roughly 100,000 clones, 90% of them found once; the top ten carry just over 5%. V was pared by 6 bases and J by 4 bases, with 24 bases of the junction left unmatched. This CDR3 is 18 amino acids long. The germline gives CDR1 SQVTM, CDR2 ANQGSEA. This receptor was obtained from a man aged 45-65 years with acute or convalescent COVID-19. The chain links TRBV29-1 to TRBJ2-7, with TRBD2 matching over 7 bases. The specimen was peripheral blood. The CDR3 nucleotides are TGCAGCGTGGTCCAATTTCTAAGCGGGATGCAGACGCTATACGAGCAGTACTTC. Encoded protein: CSVVQFLSGMQTLYEQYF.